The text below deals with one TCR beta chain. Residents of about two dozen US areas, aged roughly 18 to 89 years, made up the participants. The data originate from a study of blood T cell repertoires in COVID-19. Looking at the study overall: Donors in the United States, Italy and Spain gave samples during acute or convalescent COVID-19. PBMCs, B-cell-depleted T cells, or T cells were the source of the cDNA or gDNA that made up the material.

This CDR3 spans 13 amino acids. CDR1 is GTSNPN, CDR2 SVGIG, per germline (reference sequence). Authors' methods: Nucleated cell counts were estimated from reference gene primer amplification. Profiled with immunoSEQ multiplex PCR; TCRdb holds only in-frame clones, not every one. The DNA gave D and trimming, while V, J and clone size come from that table. The sample has approximately 270,000 clones, roughly nine tenths seen once. The chain combines TRBV30 with TRBJ2-4; D might be TRBD2 (5 bases). The sequence came from a woman aged 55-69 years who had recovered from COVID-19. Sequencing was performed on PBMCs or T cells enriched from blood (not recorded which). The CDR3 DNA sequence: TGTCCCCCCCCCAGACTCGGGGAAAACATTCAGTACTTC. Residues: CPPPRLGENIQYF.